The 22 T cell receptor beta chains below all came from one sample that was sequenced in a study of cytomegalovirus exposure and HLA in healthy donors. Libraries were prepared by immunoSEQ multiplex PCR; TCRdb keeps only in-frame clonotypes and omits some of them. In the table there are 120,000 or so clones, 70% to 90% of which are singletons. Sample: PBMCs. The receptor source for this set is a woman younger than 35 in good health and CMV-seronegative.

This rearrangement joins TRBV11-2 to TRBJ1-1, with D tentatively TRBD1 (5 bases). The length of the CDR3 is 13 residues. Trimming cost V 5 bases and J 4 bases, with 11 bases left between them. Germline V gives CDR1 SGHAT, CDR2 FQNNGV. The CDR3 sequence is CASSRYQGTEAFF. DNA of the CDR3: TGTGCCAGCAGCCGGTATCAGGGCACTGAAGCTTTCTTT.

This chain joins TRBV27 and TRBJ2-1; tentative D call: TRBD1 (6 bases). Trimming pared 5 bases from V and 4 bases from J, leaving 24 bases between. CDR3 length: 18 residues. Per the germline V gene, CDR1 is MNHEY and CDR2 is SMNVEV (reference sequence). The CDR3 sequence: CASSTETGTTKEYNEQFF. Written as DNA, the CDR3 is TGTGCCAGCAGTACGGAAACCGGGACAACCAAAGAATACAATGAGCAGTTCTTC.

V gene TRBV18 combines with J gene TRBJ2-7, with a weak D call TRBD1 (6 bases). The germline V gene has CDR1 KGHSH and CDR2 LQKENI. V was clipped by 1 base and J by 5 bases, with 12 bases between them. There are 14 residues in the CDR3. The CDR3 bases are TGTGCCAGCTCACCACGGGGACAAACCAACGAGCAGTACTTC. Its translation: CASSPRGQTNEQYF.

This chain joins TRBV9 and TRBJ1-6, with no clear D. The CDR3 contains 16 residues. With 2 bases removed from V and 6 bases from J, the gap between germline ends came to 15 bases. CDR1 and CDR2 from the germline V gene are SGDLS and YYNGEE. The CDR3 region is CASSVEPSPLNSPLHF. The CDR3 nucleotides are TGTGCCAGCAGCGTGGAGCCTAGCCCCCTTAATTCACCCCTCCACTTT.

The J gene is TRBJ2-1, the V gene TRBV6-4; TRBD1 matches at 8 bases. Germline CDR1 MRHNA, CDR2 SNTAGT. Losses at the gene ends were 4 bases for V and 2 bases for J; bases not matched to a gene: 7. The CDR3 length is 16 residues. CDR3 loop: CASSVSPGGTYNEQFF. CDR3 coding DNA: TGTGCCAGCAGTGTTTCTCCAGGGGGCACCTACAATGAGCAGTTCTTC.

Details on this clone: The sample holds other DNA sequences that translate to the same CDR3. The chain recombines TRBV7-9 with TRBJ2-3; D is undetermined. Trimming cost V 5 bases and J 2 bases, with 14 bases left between them. CDR3 length equals 15 residues. Looked up from germline, CDR1 is SEHNR and CDR2 is FQNEAQ (reference sequence). The CDR3 nucleotides read TGTGCCAGCAGCCCCCCGGGTGTCTCCACAGATACGCAGTATTTT. It specifies CASSPPGVSTDTQYF.

The rearrangement joins TRBV27 to TRBJ1-1; D is possibly TRBD1 (5 bases). The V gene lost 3 bases and the J gene lost 4 bases, with 12 bases spanning the gap. The germline V gene encodes CDR1 MNHEY and CDR2 SMNVEV (reference sequence). The CDR3 length is 14 residues. CDR3 residues: CASSFWGGTTEAFF. The CDR3 nucleotides read TGTGCCAGCAGTTTCTGGGGGGGAACCACTGAAGCTTTCTTT.

CDR3: CAWNLGNSGNTIYF. The CDR3 DNA sequence: TGTGCCTGGAACCTCGGTAACTCTGGAAACACCATATATTTT. The chain carries TRBV30 and TRBJ1-3; D gene unclear. The V gene lost 4 bases and the J gene lost 0 bases, with 10 bases spanning the gap. Per the germline V gene, CDR1 is GTSNPN and CDR2 is SVGIG (reference sequence). The CDR3 runs to 14 residues.

The chain combines TRBV19 with TRBJ2-7; TRBD2 matches 11 bases. V was pared by 5 bases and J by 6 bases, with 12 bases of the junction left unmatched. Germline V lookup: CDR1 LNHDA, CDR2 SQIVND (reference sequence). This CDR3 comprises 16 residues. The CDR3 reads CASSARLAGRASEQYF. CDR3 DNA: TGTGCCAGTAGTGCCCGACTAGCGGGACGGGCCTCCGAGCAGTACTTC.

This chain connects TRBV28 to TRBJ2-7, with D perhaps matching TRBD1 (6 bases). CDR1 MDHEN and CDR2 SYDVKM come from the germline V gene. Trimming stripped 6 bases from V and 6 bases from J, with 18 bases between. The CDR3 runs to 14 residues. CDR3 sequence (DNA): TGTGCCAGCAGCATACAGGGCGGGTCCCTCGAGCAGTACTTC. Amino acids: CASSIQGGSLEQYF.

The chain combines TRBV7-2 with TRBJ2-3; 7 bases fit TRBD1. The germline gives CDR1 SGHTA, CDR2 FQGNSA. CDR3 length: 16 amino acids. Germline trimming cut 1 base from V and 9 bases from J; bases unmatched to any gene: 13. The DNA for the CDR3 is TGTGCCAGCAGCTTAGAGTTAGGGGGCAGGGTGGTAACGCAGTATTTT. Its translation is CASSLELGGRVVTQYF.

The chain is built from TRBV18 and TRBJ2-2, with 9 nucleotides matching TRBD2. The CDR3 is 16 residues long. J gave up 3 bases and V 1 base, and 3 bases lay outside the gene matches. CDR1 and CDR2 (germline): KGHSH, LQKENI. CDR3 region: CASSPLRGGDTGELFF. In DNA, the CDR3 is TGTGCCAGCTCACCACTGCGGGGGGGCGACACCGGGGAGCTGTTTTTT.

The chain carries TRBV28 and TRBJ1-1, with D unresolved. The CDR3 is 15 residues long. Germline assignment: CDR1 MDHEN and CDR2 SYDVKM. Trimming stripped 6 bases from V and 0 bases from J, with 14 bases between. The CDR3 loop reads CASSTTRSLNTEAFF. The CDR3 DNA follows: TGTGCCAGCAGCACCACTCGATCTTTGAACACTGAAGCTTTCTTT.

V gene TRBV18 combines with J gene TRBJ1-2, with 7 nucleotides matching TRBD1. The CDR3 runs 14 residues. Unmatched junction bases numbered 5, after V lost 3 bases and J lost 4 bases. The germline CDR1 and CDR2 sequences are KGHSH and LQKENI. CDR3 sequence reads: CASSPDGQVYGYTF. The DNA for the CDR3 is TGTGCCAGCTCACCGGACGGACAGGTCTATGGCTACACCTTC.

V and J are TRBV2 and TRBJ1-4, with 7 bases aligning to TRBD1. There are 16 residues in the CDR3. Germline CDR1 reads SNHLY; CDR2 reads FYNNEI. V shed 1 base, J shed 4 bases, and the junction held 6 bases outside the gene matches. CDR3 loop: CASSEGDSYLNEKLFF. In DNA, the CDR3 is TGTGCCAGCAGTGAAGGGGACAGCTACCTTAATGAAAAACTGTTTTTT.

J is TRBJ1-2 and V is TRBV18, with D unresolved. This CDR3 has 13 amino acids. Germline CDR1 KGHSH, CDR2 LQKENI. Between the trimmed V and J ends, which lost 2 bases and 2 bases, there was a span of 6 bases. CDR3 nucleotide sequence: TGTGCCAGCTCACCATCGCAGAACTATGGCTACACCTTC. It specifies CASSPSQNYGYTF. The full variable domain, rest sourced from reference TRBV18 and TRBJ1-2, is NAGVMQNPRHLVRRRGQEARLRCSPMKGHSHVYWYRQLPEEGLKFMVYLQKENIIDESGMPKERFSAEFPKEGPSILRIQQVVRGDSAAYFCASSPSQNYGYTFGSGTRLTVV.

The V gene is TRBV6-5, the J gene TRBJ1-5, with unresolved D. V lost 6 bases, J lost 2 bases, and 14 bases lay in between. The CDR3 consists of 15 residues. Germline CDR1 reads MNHEY; CDR2 reads SVGAGI. As DNA, the CDR3 is TGTGCCAGCAGGCCTCGGGGATCAGGCAATCAGCCCCAGCATTTT. Residues: CASRPRGSGNQPQHF.

V gene TRBV27 combines with J gene TRBJ2-7; 9 bases align to TRBD1. From germline, CDR1 is MNHEY and CDR2 SMNVEV (reference sequence). The trim removed 3 bases at V and 5 bases at J, leaving 5 bases unmatched. There are 14 residues in the CDR3. The CDR3 here is CASSFGTGKNEQYF. CDR3 DNA sequence: TGTGCCAGCAGTTTCGGGACAGGGAAGAACGAGCAGTACTTC.

This clone was detected once. The gene calls are TRBV7-6 and TRBJ2-2, with 8 positions matching TRBD1. J gave up 3 bases and V 4 bases, and 13 bases lay outside the gene matches. Germline V lookup: CDR1 SGHVS, CDR2 FNYEAQ. The CDR3 runs to 18 residues. The DNA of the CDR3 is TGTGCCAGCAGCTCAAGGGGACAGGCGGTAGTGTACACCGGGGAGCTGTTTTTT. Encoded protein: CASSSRGQAVVYTGELFF.

The chain recombines TRBV9 with TRBJ2-3, with a weak D call TRBD2 (6 bases). Trimming took 0 bases from V and 2 from J, leaving 10 bases between them. The CDR3 totals 15 residues. Germline V gene data show CDR1 as SGDLS and CDR2 as YYNGEE. CDR3 nucleotide sequence: TGTGCCAGCAGCGTAGATCCGGGGGTCACAGATACGCAGTATTTT. Amino acids: CASSVDPGVTDTQYF.

V gene TRBV14 combines with J gene TRBJ1-4, with 8 bases matching TRBD1. The CDR3 has 13 residues. Germline-derived CDR1 and CDR2 are SGHDN and FVKESK. V was pared by 4 bases and J by 8 bases, with 3 bases of the junction left unmatched. CDR3 in amino acids: CASSRRTGEKLFF. The CDR3 bases are TGTGCCAGCAGCCGCCGGACAGGGGAAAAACTGTTTTTT.

The rearrangement uses TRBV9 and TRBJ1-6, with a possible D match to TRBD1 (5 bases). Trimming left V 3 bases short and J 7 bases short, with 14 bases between. The CDR3 runs 15 residues. Germline-derived CDR1 and CDR2 are SGDLS and YYNGEE. The CDR3 is CASSEDRTSNSPLHF. The CDR3 nucleotides are TGTGCCAGCAGCGAAGACAGAACTAGCAATTCACCCCTCCACTTT.